The 27 T cell receptor beta chains given below trace back to one sample, sequenced in a study of T cells in Graves' hyperthyroidism and ophthalmopathy. RNA transcripts yielded amplified TCR beta CDR3 regions. HTBI primers were employed in a first-round RT-PCR of the TCR CDR3. TCRdb ran MiXCR on the multiplex PCR reads and lists one entry per CDR3 protein. The table lists roughly 500,000 distinct CDR3 sequences, approximately 44% of them singletons. The sequenced material came from peripheral blood or thyroid tissue (not recorded which). Receptors originate from an adult woman with Graves' disease, either hyperthyroidism or ophthalmopathy (not recorded which).

This chain joins TRBV2 and TRBJ1-1; tentative D call: TRBD1 (5 bases). V was shortened by 4 bases and J by 0 bases, with 18 bases between the two germline ends. Germline-derived CDR1 and CDR2 are SNHLY and FYNNEI. This CDR3 is 17 amino acids long. In DNA form, the CDR3 reads TGTGCCAGCAGTGTTCCGGGACCTTGGAATATGAACACTGAAGCTTTCTTT. Translation: CASSVPGPWNMNTEAFF.

The gene calls are TRBV20-1 and TRBJ2-4, with a possible D match to TRBD2 (6 bases). The CDR3 runs 13 residues. Trimming cost V 3 bases and J 1 base, with 7 bases left between them. CDR1 DFQATT and CDR2 SNEGSKA come from the germline V gene (reference sequence). CDR3 sequence: CSARGTAKNIQYF. The CDR3 DNA reads as TGCAGTGCTAGGGGGACTGCCAAAAACATTCAGTACTTC.

The rearrangement uses TRBV29-1 and TRBJ1-5, with a possible D match to TRBD1 (6 bases). The CDR3 has 13 residues. Between the trimmed V and J ends, which lost 1 base and 6 bases, there was a span of 10 bases. The germline gives CDR1 SQVTM, CDR2 ANQGSEA. The CDR3 reads CSVEGGGGQPQHF. The CDR3 DNA is TGCAGCGTTGAAGGGGGGGGCGGTCAGCCCCAGCATTTT.

The table lists this clonotype with many counts. The gene calls are TRBV12-3 or TRBV12-4 and TRBJ2-7; D is unresolved. The ends were cut back, 2 bases at V and 0 bases at J, with 14 bases in the middle. The CDR3 runs to 16 residues. In DNA form, the CDR3 reads TGTGCCAGCAGTTTAAACGCGATTTTAGACTCCTACGAGCAGTACTTC. This gives the protein CASSLNAILDSYEQYF.

In regard to this clonotype: One end of the junction varies from germline; a read error may be responsible. The rearrangement joins TRBV24-1 to TRBJ2-5, with D possibly matching TRBD2 (6 bases). The germline gives CDR1 KGHDR, CDR2 SFDVKD. The CDR3 has 15 amino acids. The CDR3: CASSEGRTTQETQYF. The CDR3, as DNA: TGCGCCAGCAGTGAAGGTAGGACTACGCAAGAGACCCAGTACTTC.

This clonotype was recorded at least ten times. This rearrangement joins TRBV14 to TRBJ1-2; D is ambiguous. The CDR3 is made up of 13 amino acids. Germline V gene lookup returns CDR1 SGHDN and CDR2 FVKESK. V lost 2 bases and J lost 5, with 9 bases in between. As DNA, the CDR3 is TGTGCCAGCAGCCAATTCCAGGATTATGGCTACACCTTC. Translation gives CASSQFQDYGYTF.

V usage is TRBV5-1 and J usage is TRBJ1-2; D gene uncertain. Germline V gene sequence: CDR1 SGHRS, CDR2 YFSETQ. Trimming pared 4 bases from V and 5 bases from J, leaving 12 bases between. The CDR3 spans 13 residues. The CDR3 sequence is CASSAQRGYGYTF. The CDR3 DNA follows: TGCGCCAGCAGCGCCCAGAGAGGGTATGGCTACACCTTC.

This clonotype has at least ten counts. This rearrangement joins TRBV6-4 to TRBJ2-3; D is perhaps TRBD1 (5 bases). This CDR3 has 15 residues. Germline V gene sequence: CDR1 MRHNA, CDR2 SNTAGT. Trimming pared 2 bases from V and 4 bases from J, leaving 13 bases between. CDR3 coding DNA: TGTGCCAGCAGTGACGGGGCAGGTACCTCAGATACGCAGTATTTT. Encoded protein: CASSDGAGTSDTQYF.

In this sample, this clonotype turned up many times. The rearrangement joins TRBV11-2 to TRBJ1-2; unclear D gene. Trimming stripped 5 bases from V and 2 bases from J, with 9 bases between. The germline V gene encodes CDR1 SGHAT and CDR2 FQNNGV. The CDR3 extends over 13 amino acids. CDR3 DNA sequence: TGTGCCAGCAGCGTAGGACTGAACTATGGCTACACCTTC. Encoded protein: CASSVGLNYGYTF.

The chain's CDR3 is CASSRWSGNTIYF. The CDR3 DNA follows: TGTGCCAGCAGTCGCTGGTCTGGAAACACCATATATTTT. The chain recombines TRBV6-2 or TRBV6-3 with TRBJ1-3, with D uncertain. V was trimmed by 5 bases and J by 1 base, leaving 6 bases between them. The CDR3 covers 13 residues. Germline values: CDR1 MNHEY, CDR2 SVGEGT.

The gene calls are TRBV29-1 and TRBJ2-2, with 10 bases that match TRBD1. Per the germline V gene, CDR1 is SQVTM and CDR2 is ANQGSEA. The length of the CDR3 is 14 residues. The ends lost 6 bases at V and 4 bases at J; junction bases unmatched: 5. CDR3 region: CSVTGGAITGELFF. CDR3 nucleotide sequence: TGCAGCGTGACAGGGGGCGCAATCACCGGGGAGCTGTTTTTT.

This clonotype was seen repeatedly, ten times or more. The genes are TRBV9 and TRBJ1-5; D ambiguous. This CDR3 is built from 14 residues. Deletions cut 0 bases from V and 4 bases from J, with 8 bases between. In germline, CDR1 is SGDLS, CDR2 YYNGEE. This CDR3 is CASSVGAQNQPQHF. The CDR3 DNA follows: TGTGCCAGCAGCGTAGGGGCGCAGAATCAGCCCCAGCATTTT.

The rearrangement uses TRBV6-5 and TRBJ2-5; the match to TRBD2 covers 9 bases. This CDR3 spans 16 amino acids. The junction had 11 bases not matched to a gene; V was cut back by 5 bases and J by 4 bases. Germline V gene sequence: CDR1 MNHEY, CDR2 SVGAGI. The CDR3 sequence: CASSHKAGGFRETQYF. CDR3 in DNA: TGTGCCAGCAGTCATAAAGCGGGGGGCTTTAGAGAGACCCAGTACTTC.

This clonotype was counted a few times. The rearrangement uses TRBV7-6 and TRBJ2-1; D gene ambiguous. V lost 5 bases and J 7 bases, leaving 18 bases between the germline ends. Germline loops: CDR1 SGHVS, CDR2 FNYEAQ. The CDR3 loop spans 15 amino acids. CDR3 bases: TGTGCCAGCAGCCCATCCATACTACTTCAAAATGAGCAGTTCTTC. As protein: CASSPSILLQNEQFF.

A note on this clonotype: It is unclear where the CDR3 begins or ends on the DNA, so no DNA is shown, and the CDR3 is as TCRdb lists it. This chain joins TRBV2 and TRBJ2-7; the table assigns TRBD2, which was not confirmed against the DNA. The CDR3 totals 14 residues, both ends included. The germline CDR1 and CDR2 sequences are SNHLY and FYNNEI. CDR3 sequence: CACSAREGFGEQYF.

This sequence joins TRBV10-3 and TRBJ2-7; no firm D call. Germline V gene data show CDR1 as ENHRY and CDR2 as SYGVKD. The CDR3 contains 17 residues. V dropped 8 bases and J dropped 0 bases, with 23 bases sitting between them. CDR3 nucleotides: TGTGCCATCTGCAGTGGGCGAAGGCCCAGGAGCTCCTACGAGCAGTACTTC. Its translation: CAICSGRRPRSSYEQYF.

This clonotype was seen a handful of times. This chain connects TRBV20-1 to TRBJ1-2, with 8 bases matching TRBD1. Trimming took 3 bases from V and 3 from J; bases not matched to a gene: 6. The germline V gene encodes CDR1 DFQATT and CDR2 SNEGSKA (reference sequence). This CDR3 has 14 residues. CDR3 protein: CSASLGTGHYGYTF. DNA of the CDR3: TGCAGTGCTAGCCTTGGGACAGGCCACTATGGCTACACCTTC.

This clonotype was observed at least ten times. J is TRBJ1-5 and V is TRBV5-6, with 8 bases fitting TRBD1. The CDR3 sequence is 15 residues long. The trim removed 4 bases at V and 10 bases at J, leaving 13 bases unmatched. The germline CDR1 and CDR2 sequences are SGHDT and YYEEEE. The CDR3: CASSLGQGASGPQHF. Written as DNA, the CDR3 is TGTGCCAGCAGCCTTGGGCAGGGGGCCTCGGGACCCCAGCATTTT.

The V and J genes are TRBV25-1 and TRBJ2-5, with a possible D match to TRBD1 (5 bases). This CDR3 spans 13 amino acids. V lost 8 bases, J lost 3 bases, and 13 bases lay in between. From germline, CDR1 is MGHDK and CDR2 SYGVNS. CDR3 coding DNA: TGTGCCAGCGGGGCCTTCCCCAAAGAGACCCAGTACTTC. Protein: CASGAFPKETQYF.

This clonotype was seen ten or more times. This sequence joins TRBV4-1 and TRBJ1-2; D perhaps matches TRBD1 (5 bases). V was trimmed by 4 bases and J by 2 bases, leaving 14 bases between them. The CDR3 runs 15 residues. From germline, CDR1 is MGHRA and CDR2 YSYEKL. Here the CDR3 DNA reads TGCGCCAGCAGCCGCGGGGGAGGGGAGAACTATGGCTACACCTTC. Protein product: CASSRGGGENYGYTF.

The sample holds many counts of this clonotype. The CDR3 is CASSTSPGTEAFF. CDR3 DNA: TGTGCCAGCAGCACCTCCCCGGGCACTGAAGCTTTCTTT. This chain joins TRBV11-2 and TRBJ1-1; the D is unclear. The CDR3 sequence is 13 residues long. Trimming pared 5 bases from V and 4 bases from J, leaving 11 bases between. Germline CDR1 reads SGHAT; CDR2 reads FQNNGV.

This clonotype appeared many times. The chain carries TRBV20-1 and TRBJ1-5; 12 bases line up with TRBD1. Germline lookup yields CDR1 DFQATT and CDR2 SNEGSKA (reference sequence). The V segment lost 2 bases and the J segment 6 bases; nucleotides outside the gene matches: 8. The CDR3 length is 16 residues. The CDR3 DNA follows: TGCAGTGCTAGACCCGGGACAGGGGGCTTAGGTCAGCCCCAGCATTTT. It is translated as CSARPGTGGLGQPQHF.

Worth noting for this clonotype: Relative to the germline gene, one junction end is altered; a read error may explain this. The chain links TRBV10-3 to TRBJ2-7, with D perhaps being TRBD1 or TRBD2 (6 bases each). Germline CDR1 ENHRY, CDR2 SYGVKD. CDR3 length equals 14 residues. CDR3 in amino acids: CASSLSRGGNEQYF. In DNA, the CDR3 is TGTGCCAGCAGTTTAAGCAGGGGCGGGAACGAGCAGTACTTC.

CDR3 nucleotide sequence: TGTGCCAGCAGCCCAGCCCTGAAACTATATGGCTACACCTTC. Its translation: CASSPALKLYGYTF. This chain joins TRBV5-4 and TRBJ1-2, with D unclear. This CDR3 comprises 14 residues. CDR1 is SGHNT and CDR2 is YYREEE in the germline V gene (reference sequence). The V end lost 4 bases, the J end lost 5 bases, and 15 bases lay between the germline ends.

The sample holds many counts of this clonotype. This sequence joins TRBV5-1 and TRBJ2-7, with a tentative D call TRBD1 (6 bases). The CDR3 is 14 residues long. Per germline, CDR1 SGHRS and CDR2 YFSETQ. The ends were cut back, 4 bases at V and 0 bases at J, with 11 bases in the middle. CDR3 sequence reads: CASSIGQSSYEQYF. The CDR3 DNA sequence: TGCGCCAGCAGCATTGGACAGAGCTCCTACGAGCAGTACTTC.

This clonotype came up many times. The chain combines TRBV15 with TRBJ2-6; D is possibly TRBD1 (5 bases). The V end was cut by 1 base, the J end by 1 base, with 8 bases between. CDR1 is LNHNV, CDR2 YYDKDF, per germline (reference sequence). The CDR3 is 16 residues long. DNA for the CDR3: TGTGCCACCAGCAGAGTAGGACAATCTGGGGCCAACGTCCTGACTTTC. Residues: CATSRVGQSGANVLTF. Full variable domain (remainder filled in from reference TRBV15 and TRBJ2-6): DAMVIQNPRYQVTQFGKPVTLSCSQTLNHNVMYWYQQKSSQAPKLLFHYYDKDFNNEADTPDNFQSRRPNTSFCFLDIRSPGLGDTAMYLCATSRVGQSGANVLTFGAGSRLTVL.

There are many counts of this clonotype. Here the CDR3 reads CSAKPNTYEQYF. CDR3 in DNA: TGCAGTGCTAAACCAAATACTTACGAGCAGTACTTC. V is TRBV20-1 and J is TRBJ2-7, with D unclear. The V and J ends lost 4 bases and 4 bases respectively, with 11 bases between them. Germline-derived CDR1 and CDR2 are DFQATT and SNEGSKA (reference sequence). The CDR3 covers 12 residues.